The clone carrying this TCR beta chain was counted once. Its antigen is as yet unknown. Between the trimmed V and J ends, which lost 2 bases and 2 bases, there was a span of 8 bases. The V gene's germline CDR1 is KGHSH and CDR2 LQKENI. This CDR3 is 14 amino acids long. PCR amplification relied on 60 Vbeta primers (plus 13 Jbeta primers). TCRdb keeps only in-frame clones here, not all; method: immunoSEQ multiplex PCR. The table has 95,000 to 120,000 clones, around 82% seen once. This sample is drawn from a study of cytomegalovirus exposure and HLA in healthy donors. The overall study: Samples from HLA-typed donors yielded 85 million to 95 million unique TCRs in an early data release. Study results and limitations: Earlier analysis yielded a pattern in which most TCR beta V segments were productive about 90% or about 30% of the time. Presence/absence analyses took donor sequencing depth as roughly uniform. About 180 TCR beta chains were listed as cytomegalovirus-associated.

The source material was PBMCs. This TCR derives from a woman aged 25 to 39 in good health and CMV-seropositive. V is TRBV18 and J is TRBJ2-3; tentatively, D is TRBD1 (6 bases). CDR3 DNA sequence: TGTGCCAGCTCACCAACAGGGAACACAGATACGCAGTATTTT. Translation: CASSPTGNTDTQYF.